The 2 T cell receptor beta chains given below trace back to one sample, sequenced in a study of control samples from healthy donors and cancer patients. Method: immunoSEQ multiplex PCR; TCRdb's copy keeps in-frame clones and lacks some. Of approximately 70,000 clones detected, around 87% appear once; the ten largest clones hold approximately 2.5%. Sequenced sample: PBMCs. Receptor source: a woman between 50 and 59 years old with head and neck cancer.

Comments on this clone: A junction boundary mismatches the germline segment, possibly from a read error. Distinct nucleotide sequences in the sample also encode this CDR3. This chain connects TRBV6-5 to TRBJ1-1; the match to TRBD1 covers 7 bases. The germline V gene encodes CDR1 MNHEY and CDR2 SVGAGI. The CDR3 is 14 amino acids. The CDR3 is CASTTGVVNTEAFF. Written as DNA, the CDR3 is TGTGCCAGCACTACAGGGGTAGTGAACACTGAGGCTTTCTTT.

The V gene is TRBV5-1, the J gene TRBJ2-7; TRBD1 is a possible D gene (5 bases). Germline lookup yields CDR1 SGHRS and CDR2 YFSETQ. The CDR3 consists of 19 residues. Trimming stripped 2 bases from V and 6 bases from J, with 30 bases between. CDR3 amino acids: CASSFRLGSRTGESGEQYF. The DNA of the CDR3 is TGCGCCAGCAGCTTTCGTCTTGGGTCGAGAACAGGAGAAAGTGGCGAGCAGTACTTC.